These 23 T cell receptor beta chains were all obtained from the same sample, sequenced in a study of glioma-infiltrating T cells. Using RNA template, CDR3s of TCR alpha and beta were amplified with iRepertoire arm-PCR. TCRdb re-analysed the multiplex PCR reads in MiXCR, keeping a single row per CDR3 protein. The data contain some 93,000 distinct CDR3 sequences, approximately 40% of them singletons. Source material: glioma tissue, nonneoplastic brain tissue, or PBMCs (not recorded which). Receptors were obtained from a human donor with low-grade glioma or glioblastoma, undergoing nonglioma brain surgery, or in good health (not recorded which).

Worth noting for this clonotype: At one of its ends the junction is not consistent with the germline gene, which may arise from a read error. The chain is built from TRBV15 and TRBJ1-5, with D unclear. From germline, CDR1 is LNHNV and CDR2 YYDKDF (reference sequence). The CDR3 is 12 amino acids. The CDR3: CPTSRAFEPQHF. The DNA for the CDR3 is TGTCCCACCAGCAGAGCTTTTGAGCCCCAGCATTTT.

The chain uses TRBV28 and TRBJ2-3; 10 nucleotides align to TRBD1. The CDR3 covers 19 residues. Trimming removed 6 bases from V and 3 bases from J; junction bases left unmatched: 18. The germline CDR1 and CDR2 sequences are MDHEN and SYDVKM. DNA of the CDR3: TGTGCCAGCAGCGTCGGAGGTGCCTACGGGACAGGGGCGACAGATACGCAGTATTTT. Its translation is CASSVGGAYGTGATDTQYF.

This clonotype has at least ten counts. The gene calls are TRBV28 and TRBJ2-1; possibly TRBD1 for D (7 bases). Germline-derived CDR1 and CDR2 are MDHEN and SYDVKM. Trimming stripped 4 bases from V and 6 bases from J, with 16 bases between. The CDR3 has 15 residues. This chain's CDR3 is CASSYQGGLGNEQFF. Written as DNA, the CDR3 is TGTGCCAGCAGTTATCAGGGGGGACTGGGCAATGAGCAGTTCTTC.

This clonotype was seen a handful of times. The CDR3 sequence is CASSDRTVSGANVLTF. For the CDR3, the DNA is TGCGCCAGCAGCGACCGGACAGTCTCTGGGGCCAACGTCCTGACTTTC. The V and J genes are TRBV5-1 and TRBJ2-6; tentative D call: TRBD1 (6 bases). Germline V gene data show CDR1 as SGHRS and CDR2 as YFSETQ. V lost 4 bases, J lost 0 bases, and 11 bases lay in between. The CDR3 spans 16 residues. Full variable domain (missing parts from reference TRBV5-1 and TRBJ2-6): KAGVTQTPRYLIKTRGQQVTLSCSPISGHRSVSWYQQTPGQGLQFLFEYFSETQRNKGNFPGRFSGRQFSNSRSEMNVSTLELGDSALYLCASSDRTVSGANVLTFGAGSRLTVL.

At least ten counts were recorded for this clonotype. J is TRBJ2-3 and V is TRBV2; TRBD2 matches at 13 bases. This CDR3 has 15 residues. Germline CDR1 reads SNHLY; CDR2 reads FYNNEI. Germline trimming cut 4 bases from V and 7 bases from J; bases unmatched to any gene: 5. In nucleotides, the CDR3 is TGTGCCAGCAGTGTAGCGGGACTAGCGGGGAATACGCAGTATTTT. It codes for CASSVAGLAGNTQYF. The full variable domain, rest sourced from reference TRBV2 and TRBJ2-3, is EPEVTQTPSHQVTQMGQEVILRCVPISNHLYFYWYRQILGQKVEFLVSFYNNEISEKSEIFDDQFSVERPDGSNFTLKIRSTKLEDSAMYFCASSVAGLAGNTQYFGPGTRLTVL.

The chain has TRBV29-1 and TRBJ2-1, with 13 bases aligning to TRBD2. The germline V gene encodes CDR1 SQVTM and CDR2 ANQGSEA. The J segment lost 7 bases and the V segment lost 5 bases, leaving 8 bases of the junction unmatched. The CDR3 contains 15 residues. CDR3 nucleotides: TGCAGCGTTTCCGCGACTAGCGGGGGGAAGAATGAGCAGTTCTTC. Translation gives CSVSATSGGKNEQFF.

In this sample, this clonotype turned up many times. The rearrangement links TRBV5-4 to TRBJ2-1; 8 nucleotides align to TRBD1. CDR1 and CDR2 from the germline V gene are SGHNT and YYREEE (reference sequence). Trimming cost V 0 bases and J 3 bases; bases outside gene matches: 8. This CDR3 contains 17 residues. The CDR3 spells CASSLARTGLLYNEQFF. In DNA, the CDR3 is TGTGCCAGCAGCTTGGCCAGGACAGGGTTACTCTACAATGAGCAGTTCTTC.

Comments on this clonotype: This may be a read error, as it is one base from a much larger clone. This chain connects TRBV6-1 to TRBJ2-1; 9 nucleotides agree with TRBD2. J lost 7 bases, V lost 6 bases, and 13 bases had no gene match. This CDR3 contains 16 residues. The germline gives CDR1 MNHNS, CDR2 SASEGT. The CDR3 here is CASRNARSGGPNEQFF. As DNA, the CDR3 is TGTGCCAGCAGAAACGCACGTAGCGGGGGACCGAATGAGCAGTTCTTC.

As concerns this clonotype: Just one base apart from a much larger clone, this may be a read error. The CDR3 reads CASQNLDRGRNEQFF. CDR3 coding DNA: TGTGCCAGCCAGAACCTGGACAGGGGTCGCAATGAGCAGTTCTTC. The rearrangement uses TRBV11-2 and TRBJ2-1, with 9 nucleotides matching TRBD1. Germline V gene data show CDR1 as SGHAT and CDR2 as FQNNGV. V trimming: 8 bases; J trimming: 6 bases; junction bases outside the gene matches: 11. The CDR3 is 15 residues long.

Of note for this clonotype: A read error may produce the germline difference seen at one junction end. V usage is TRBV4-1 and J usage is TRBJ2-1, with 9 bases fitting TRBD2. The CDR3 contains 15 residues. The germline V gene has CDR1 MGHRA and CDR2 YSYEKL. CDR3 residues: CASSPLSGGSNGQLF. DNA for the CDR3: TGCGCCAGCAGCCCGCTGAGCGGGGGGTCGAATGGGCAGTTATTC.

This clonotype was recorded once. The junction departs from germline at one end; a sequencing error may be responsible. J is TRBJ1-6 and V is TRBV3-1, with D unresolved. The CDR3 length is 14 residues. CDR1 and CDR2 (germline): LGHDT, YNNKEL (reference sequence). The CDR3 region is CAGSQEYGDSPFHF. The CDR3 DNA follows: TGTGCCGGCAGCCAAGAATATGGGGATTCACCCTTCCACTTT.

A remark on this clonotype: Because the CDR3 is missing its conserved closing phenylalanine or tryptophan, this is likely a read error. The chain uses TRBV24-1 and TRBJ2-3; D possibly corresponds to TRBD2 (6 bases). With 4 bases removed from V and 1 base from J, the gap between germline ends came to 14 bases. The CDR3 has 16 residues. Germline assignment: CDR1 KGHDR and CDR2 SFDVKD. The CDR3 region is CATSDSKLAGTDTQYY. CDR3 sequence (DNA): TGTGCCACCAGTGACTCAAAACTAGCCGGCACAGATACGCAGTATTAT.

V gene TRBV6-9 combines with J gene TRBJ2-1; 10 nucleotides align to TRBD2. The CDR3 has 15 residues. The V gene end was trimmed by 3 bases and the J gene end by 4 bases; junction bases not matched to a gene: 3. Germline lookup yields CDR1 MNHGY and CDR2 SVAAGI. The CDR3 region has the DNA TGTGCCAGCAGTTACCAAGCGGGAGGGTACAATGAGCAGTTCTTC. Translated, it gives CASSYQAGGYNEQFF.

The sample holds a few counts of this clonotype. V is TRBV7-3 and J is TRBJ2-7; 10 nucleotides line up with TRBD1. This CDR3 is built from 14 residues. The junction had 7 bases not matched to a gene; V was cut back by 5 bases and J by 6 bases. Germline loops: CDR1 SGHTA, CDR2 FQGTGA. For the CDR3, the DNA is TGTGCCAGCAGCCCTGGACAGGGGGTGTTCGAGCAGTACTTC. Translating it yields CASSPGQGVFEQYF.

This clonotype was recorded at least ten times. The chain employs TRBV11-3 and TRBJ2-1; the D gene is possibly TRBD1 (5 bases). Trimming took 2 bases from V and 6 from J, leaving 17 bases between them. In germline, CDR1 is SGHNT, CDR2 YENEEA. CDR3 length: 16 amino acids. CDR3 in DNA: TGTGCCAGCAGCTTATCAATGACAGCGAGACGCAATGAGCAGTTCTTC. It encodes CASSLSMTARRNEQFF.

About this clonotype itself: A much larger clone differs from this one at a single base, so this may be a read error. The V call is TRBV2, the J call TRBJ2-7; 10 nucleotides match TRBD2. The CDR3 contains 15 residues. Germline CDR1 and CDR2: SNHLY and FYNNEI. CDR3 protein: CASSQGTSVQNEQHF. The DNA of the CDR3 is TGTGCCAGCAGCCAGGGGACTAGCGTTCAGAACGAGCAGCACTTC.

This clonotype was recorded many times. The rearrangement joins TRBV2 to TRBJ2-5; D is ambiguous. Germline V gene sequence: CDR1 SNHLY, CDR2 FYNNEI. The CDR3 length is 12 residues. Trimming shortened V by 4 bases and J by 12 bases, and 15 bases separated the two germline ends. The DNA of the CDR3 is TGTGCCAGCAGTGGTGCTAGACTTTGGAAGTACTTC. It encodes CASSGARLWKYF.

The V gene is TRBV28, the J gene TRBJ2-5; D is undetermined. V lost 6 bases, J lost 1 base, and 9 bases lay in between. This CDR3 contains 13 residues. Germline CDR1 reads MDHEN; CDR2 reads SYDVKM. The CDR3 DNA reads TGTGCCAGCAGACCTACAGCCCAAGAGACCCAGTACTTC. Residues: CASRPTAQETQYF. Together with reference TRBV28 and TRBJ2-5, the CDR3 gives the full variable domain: DVKVTQSSRYLVKRTGEKVFLECVQDMDHENMFWYRQDPGLGLRLIYFSYDVKMKEKGDIPEGYSVSREKKERFSLILESASTNQTSMYLCASRPTAQETQYFGPGTRLLVL.

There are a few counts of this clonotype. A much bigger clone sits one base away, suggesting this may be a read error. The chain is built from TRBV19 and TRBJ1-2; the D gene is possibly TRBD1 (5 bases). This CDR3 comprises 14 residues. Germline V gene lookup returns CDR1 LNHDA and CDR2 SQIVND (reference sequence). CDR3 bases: TGTGCCAGTAGTATAGGGGGCGCTGTCTATGACTACACCTTC. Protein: CASSIGGAVYDYTF.

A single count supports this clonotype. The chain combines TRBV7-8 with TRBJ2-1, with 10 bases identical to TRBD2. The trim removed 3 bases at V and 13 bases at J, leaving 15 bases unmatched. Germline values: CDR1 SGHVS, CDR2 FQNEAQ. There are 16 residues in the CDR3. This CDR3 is CASSFRASGRQEIQFF. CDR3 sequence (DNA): TGTGCCAGCAGCTTTAGGGCTAGCGGGAGACAAGAGATCCAGTTCTTC.

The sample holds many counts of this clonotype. The DNA for the CDR3 is TGTGCCAGCCAGTGGACTACGAACACCGGGGAGCTGTTTTTT. Translation gives CASQWTTNTGELFF. The gene calls are TRBV14 and TRBJ2-2, with D tentatively TRBD2 (6 bases). This CDR3 region has 14 residues. The V end was cut by 8 bases, the J end by 0 bases, with 10 bases between. Looked up from germline, CDR1 is SGHDN and CDR2 is FVKESK. Combining the CDR3 with reference TRBV14 and TRBJ2-2 gives the whole variable domain EAGVTQFPSHSVIEKGQTVTLRCDPISGHDNLYWYRRVMGKEIKFLLHFVKESKQDESGMPNNRFLAERTGGTYSTLKVQPAELEDSGVYFCASQWTTNTGELFFGEGSRLTVL.

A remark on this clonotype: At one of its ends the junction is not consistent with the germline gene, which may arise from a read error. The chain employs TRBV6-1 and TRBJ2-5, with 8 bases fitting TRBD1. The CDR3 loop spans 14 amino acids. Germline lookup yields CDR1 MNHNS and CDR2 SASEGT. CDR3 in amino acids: CASRAGQGHETRYF. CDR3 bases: TGTGCCAGCAGGGCAGGACAGGGCCACGAGACCCGGTACTTC.

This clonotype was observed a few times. For the CDR3, the DNA is TGTGCCAGCAGCCAAGCCTTCCCCGGGACAGGGGTTAGGGAGACCCAGTACTTC. It specifies CASSQAFPGTGVRETQYF. The chain is built from TRBV3-1 and TRBJ2-5, with 10 bases matching TRBD1. In germline, CDR1 is LGHDT, CDR2 YNNKEL (reference sequence). This CDR3 contains 18 residues. J lost 5 bases, V lost 1 base, and 13 bases had no gene match.